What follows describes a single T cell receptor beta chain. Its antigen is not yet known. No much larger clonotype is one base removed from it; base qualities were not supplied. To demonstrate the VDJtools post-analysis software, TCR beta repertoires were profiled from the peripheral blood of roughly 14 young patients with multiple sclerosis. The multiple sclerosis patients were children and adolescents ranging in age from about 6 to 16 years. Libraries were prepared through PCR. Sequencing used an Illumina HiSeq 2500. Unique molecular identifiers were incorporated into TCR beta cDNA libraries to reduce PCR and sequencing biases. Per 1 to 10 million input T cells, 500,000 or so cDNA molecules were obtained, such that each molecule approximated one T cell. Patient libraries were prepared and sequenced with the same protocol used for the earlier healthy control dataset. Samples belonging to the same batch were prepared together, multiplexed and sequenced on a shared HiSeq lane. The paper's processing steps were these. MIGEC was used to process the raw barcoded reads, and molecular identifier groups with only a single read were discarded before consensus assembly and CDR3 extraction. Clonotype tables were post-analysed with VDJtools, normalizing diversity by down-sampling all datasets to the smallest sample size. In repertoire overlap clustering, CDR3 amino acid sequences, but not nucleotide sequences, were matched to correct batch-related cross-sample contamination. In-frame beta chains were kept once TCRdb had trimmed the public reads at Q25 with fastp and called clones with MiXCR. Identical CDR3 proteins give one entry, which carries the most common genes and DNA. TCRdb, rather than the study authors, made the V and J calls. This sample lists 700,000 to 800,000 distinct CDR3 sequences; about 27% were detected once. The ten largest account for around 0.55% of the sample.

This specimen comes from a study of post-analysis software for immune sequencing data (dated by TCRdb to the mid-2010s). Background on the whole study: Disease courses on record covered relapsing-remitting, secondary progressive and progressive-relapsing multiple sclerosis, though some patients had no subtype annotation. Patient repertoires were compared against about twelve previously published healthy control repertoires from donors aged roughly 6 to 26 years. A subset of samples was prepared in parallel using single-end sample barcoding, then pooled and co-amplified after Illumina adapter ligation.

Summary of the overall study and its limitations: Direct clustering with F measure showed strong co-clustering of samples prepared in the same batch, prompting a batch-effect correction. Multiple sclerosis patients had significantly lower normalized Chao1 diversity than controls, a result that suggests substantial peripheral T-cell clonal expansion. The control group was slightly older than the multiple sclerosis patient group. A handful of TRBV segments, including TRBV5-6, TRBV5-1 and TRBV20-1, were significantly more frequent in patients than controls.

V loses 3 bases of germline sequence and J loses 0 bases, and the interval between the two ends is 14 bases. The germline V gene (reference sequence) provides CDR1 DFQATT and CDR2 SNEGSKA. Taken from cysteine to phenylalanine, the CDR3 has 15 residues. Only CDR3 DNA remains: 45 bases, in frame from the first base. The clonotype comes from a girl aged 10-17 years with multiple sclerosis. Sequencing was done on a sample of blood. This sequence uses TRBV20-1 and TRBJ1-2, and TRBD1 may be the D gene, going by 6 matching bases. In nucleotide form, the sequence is TGCAGTGCTAGTTCTCCAGGGGACCCTAACTATGGCTACACCTTC. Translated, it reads CSASSPGDPNYGYTF.